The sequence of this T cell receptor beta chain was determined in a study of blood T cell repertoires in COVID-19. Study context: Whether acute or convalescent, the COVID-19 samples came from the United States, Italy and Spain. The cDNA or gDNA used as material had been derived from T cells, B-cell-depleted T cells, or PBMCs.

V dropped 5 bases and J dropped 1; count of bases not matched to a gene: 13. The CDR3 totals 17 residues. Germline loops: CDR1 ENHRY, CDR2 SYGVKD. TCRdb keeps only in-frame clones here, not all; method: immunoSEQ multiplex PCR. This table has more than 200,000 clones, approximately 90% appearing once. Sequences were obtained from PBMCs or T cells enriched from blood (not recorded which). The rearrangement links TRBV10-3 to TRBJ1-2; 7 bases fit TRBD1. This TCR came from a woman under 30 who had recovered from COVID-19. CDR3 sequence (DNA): TGTGCCATCAGTTCCGGGACAGAAAAAACAAGTAACTATGGCTACACCTTC. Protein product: CAISSGTEKTSNYGYTF.